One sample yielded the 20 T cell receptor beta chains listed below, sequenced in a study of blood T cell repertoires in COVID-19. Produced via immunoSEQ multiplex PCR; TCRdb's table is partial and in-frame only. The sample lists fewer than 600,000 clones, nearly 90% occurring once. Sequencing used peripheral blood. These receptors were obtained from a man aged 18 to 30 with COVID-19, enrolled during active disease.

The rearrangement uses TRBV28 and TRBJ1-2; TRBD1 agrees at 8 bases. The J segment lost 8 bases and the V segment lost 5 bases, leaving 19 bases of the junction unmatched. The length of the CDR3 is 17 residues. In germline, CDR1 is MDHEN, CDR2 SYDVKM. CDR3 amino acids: CASSGEGTGTGSVGYTF. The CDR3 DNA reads TGTGCCAGCAGTGGCGAAGGAACCGGGACAGGTAGCGTAGGCTACACCTTC.

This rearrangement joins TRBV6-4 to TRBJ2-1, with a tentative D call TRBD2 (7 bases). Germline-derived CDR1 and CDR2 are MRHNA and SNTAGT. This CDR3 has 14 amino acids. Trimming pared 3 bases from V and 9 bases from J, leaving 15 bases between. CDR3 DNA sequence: TGTGCCAGCAGTGAGTGGGGGGGCAGGAGTGAGCAGTTCTTC. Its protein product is CASSEWGGRSEQFF.

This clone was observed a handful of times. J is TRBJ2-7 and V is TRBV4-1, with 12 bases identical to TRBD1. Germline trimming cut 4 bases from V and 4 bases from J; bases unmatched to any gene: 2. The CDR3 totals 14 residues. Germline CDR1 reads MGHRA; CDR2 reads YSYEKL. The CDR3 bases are TGCGCCAGCAGCCCGGGACAGGGGGCTTACGAGCAGTACTTC. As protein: CASSPGQGAYEQYF.

CDR3 protein: CASNDRGPVDTQYF. The CDR3 DNA reads as TGTGCCAGCAACGACAGGGGGCCGGTAGATACGCAGTATTTT. The rearrangement uses TRBV3-1 (or the pseudogene TRBV3-2) and TRBJ2-3, with TRBD1 identical over 10 bases. The trim removed 7 bases at V and 5 bases at J, leaving 6 bases unmatched. This CDR3 has 14 amino acids. Germline loops: CDR1 LGHDT, CDR2 YNNKEL (reference sequence).

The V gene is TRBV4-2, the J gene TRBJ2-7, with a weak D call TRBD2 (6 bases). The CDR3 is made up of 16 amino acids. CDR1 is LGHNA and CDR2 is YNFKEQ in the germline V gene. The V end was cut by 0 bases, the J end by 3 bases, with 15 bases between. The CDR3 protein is CASSQDPGGVLYEQYF. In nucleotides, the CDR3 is TGTGCCAGCAGCCAAGATCCGGGCGGGGTACTCTACGAGCAGTACTTC.

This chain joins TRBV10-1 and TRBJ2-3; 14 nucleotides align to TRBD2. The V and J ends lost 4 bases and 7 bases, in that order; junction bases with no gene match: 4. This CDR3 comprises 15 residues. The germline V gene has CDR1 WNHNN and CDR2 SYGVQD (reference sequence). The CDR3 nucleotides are TGCGCCAGCAGTGGCGGGACTAGCGGGAGTTATACGCAGTATTTT. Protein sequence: CASSGGTSGSYTQYF.

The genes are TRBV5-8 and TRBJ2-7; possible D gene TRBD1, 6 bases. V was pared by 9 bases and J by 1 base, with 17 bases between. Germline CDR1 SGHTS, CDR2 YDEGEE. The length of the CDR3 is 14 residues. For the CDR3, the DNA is TGTGCCACCCAAGAAAAGGACAGATCCTACGAGCAGTACTTC. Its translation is CATQEKDRSYEQYF.

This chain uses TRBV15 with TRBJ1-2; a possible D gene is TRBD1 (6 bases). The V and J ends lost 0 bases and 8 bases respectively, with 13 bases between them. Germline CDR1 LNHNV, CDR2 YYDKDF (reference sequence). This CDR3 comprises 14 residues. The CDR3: CATSRDRDRTGYTF. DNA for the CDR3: TGTGCCACCAGCAGAGACAGAGACAGGACCGGCTACACCTTC.

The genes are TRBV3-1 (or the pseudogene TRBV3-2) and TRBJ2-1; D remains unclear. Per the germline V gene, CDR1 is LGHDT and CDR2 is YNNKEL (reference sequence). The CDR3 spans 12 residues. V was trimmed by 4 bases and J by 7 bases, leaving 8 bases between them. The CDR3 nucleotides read TGTGCCAGCAGCCTCCTTAGTAATGAGCAGTTCTTC. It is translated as CASSLLSNEQFF.

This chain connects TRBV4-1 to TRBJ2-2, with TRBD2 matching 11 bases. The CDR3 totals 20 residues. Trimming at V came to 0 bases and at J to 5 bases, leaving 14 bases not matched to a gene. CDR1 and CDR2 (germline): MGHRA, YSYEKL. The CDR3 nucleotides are TGCGCCAGCAGCCAAGAAAGGGAAACTAGCGGGAGCTTTTGGACCGGGGAGCTGTTTTTT. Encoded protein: CASSQERETSGSFWTGELFF.

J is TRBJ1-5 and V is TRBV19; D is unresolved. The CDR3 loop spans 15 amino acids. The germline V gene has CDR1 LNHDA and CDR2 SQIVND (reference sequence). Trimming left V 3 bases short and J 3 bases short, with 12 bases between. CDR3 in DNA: TGTGCCAGTAGTATGTTGGCAGGAATCAATCAGCCCCAGCATTTT. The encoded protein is CASSMLAGINQPQHF.

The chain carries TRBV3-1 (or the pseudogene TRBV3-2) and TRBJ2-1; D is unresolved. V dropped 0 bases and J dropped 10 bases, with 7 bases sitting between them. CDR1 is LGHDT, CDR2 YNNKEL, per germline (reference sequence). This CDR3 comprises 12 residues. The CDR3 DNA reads TGTGCCAGCAGCCAAGATCCGTTGGAGCAGTTCTTC. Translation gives CASSQDPLEQFF.

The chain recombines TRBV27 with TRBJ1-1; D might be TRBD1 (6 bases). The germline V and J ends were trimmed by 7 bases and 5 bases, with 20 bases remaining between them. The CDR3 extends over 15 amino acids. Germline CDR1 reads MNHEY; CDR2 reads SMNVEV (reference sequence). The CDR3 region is CASTPLGGRRTEAFF. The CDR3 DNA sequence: TGTGCCAGCACTCCTTTGGGGGGGCGTAGAACTGAAGCTTTCTTT.

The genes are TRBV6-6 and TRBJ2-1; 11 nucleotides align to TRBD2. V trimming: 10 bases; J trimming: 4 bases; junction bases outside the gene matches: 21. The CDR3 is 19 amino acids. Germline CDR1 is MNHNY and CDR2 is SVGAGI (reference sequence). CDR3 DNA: TGTGCCACCACCTACGGGCTAGCGGGGGGACGACGCCGTTACAATGAGCAGTTCTTC. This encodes CATTYGLAGGRRRYNEQFF.

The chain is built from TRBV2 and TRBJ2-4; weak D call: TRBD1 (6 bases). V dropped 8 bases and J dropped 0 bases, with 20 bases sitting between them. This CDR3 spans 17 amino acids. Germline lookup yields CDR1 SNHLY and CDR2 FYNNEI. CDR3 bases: TGTGCCAGCCCGGGACACCATGCCGATGGAGCCAAAAACATTCAGTACTTC. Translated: CASPGHHADGAKNIQYF.

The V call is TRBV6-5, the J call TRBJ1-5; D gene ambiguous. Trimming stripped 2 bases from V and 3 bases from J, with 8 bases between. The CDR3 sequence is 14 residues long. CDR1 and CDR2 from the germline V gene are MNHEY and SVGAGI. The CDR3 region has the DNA TGTGCCAGCAGTTACGACGGGTACAATCAGCCCCAGCATTTT. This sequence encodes CASSYDGYNQPQHF.

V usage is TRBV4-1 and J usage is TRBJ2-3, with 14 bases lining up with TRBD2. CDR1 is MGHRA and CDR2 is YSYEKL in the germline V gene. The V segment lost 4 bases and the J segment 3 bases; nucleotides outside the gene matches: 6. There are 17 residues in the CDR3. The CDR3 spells CASSLTSGGALTDTQYF. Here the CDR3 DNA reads TGCGCCAGCAGCCTGACTAGCGGGGGGGCCCTGACAGATACGCAGTATTTT.

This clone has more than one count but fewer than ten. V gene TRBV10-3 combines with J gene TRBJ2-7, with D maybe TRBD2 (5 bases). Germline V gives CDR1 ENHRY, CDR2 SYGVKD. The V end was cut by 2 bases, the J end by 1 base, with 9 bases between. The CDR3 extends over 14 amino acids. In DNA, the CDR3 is TGTGCCATCAGTGAGACCGGACTTTCCTACGAGCAGTACTTC. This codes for CAISETGLSYEQYF.

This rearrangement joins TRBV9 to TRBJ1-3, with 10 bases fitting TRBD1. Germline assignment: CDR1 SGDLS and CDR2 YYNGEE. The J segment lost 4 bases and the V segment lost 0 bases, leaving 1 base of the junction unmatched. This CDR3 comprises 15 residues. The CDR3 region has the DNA TGTGCCAGCAGCGTAGGACAGGGGGCGGGAAACACCATATATTTT. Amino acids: CASSVGQGAGNTIYF.

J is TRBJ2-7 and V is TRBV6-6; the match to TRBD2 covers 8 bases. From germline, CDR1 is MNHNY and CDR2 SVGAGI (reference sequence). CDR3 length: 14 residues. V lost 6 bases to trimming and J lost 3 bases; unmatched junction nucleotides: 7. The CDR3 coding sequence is TGTGCCAGCAGCCCCAGAGCGGGAGTCTACGAGCAGTACTTC. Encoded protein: CASSPRAGVYEQYF.